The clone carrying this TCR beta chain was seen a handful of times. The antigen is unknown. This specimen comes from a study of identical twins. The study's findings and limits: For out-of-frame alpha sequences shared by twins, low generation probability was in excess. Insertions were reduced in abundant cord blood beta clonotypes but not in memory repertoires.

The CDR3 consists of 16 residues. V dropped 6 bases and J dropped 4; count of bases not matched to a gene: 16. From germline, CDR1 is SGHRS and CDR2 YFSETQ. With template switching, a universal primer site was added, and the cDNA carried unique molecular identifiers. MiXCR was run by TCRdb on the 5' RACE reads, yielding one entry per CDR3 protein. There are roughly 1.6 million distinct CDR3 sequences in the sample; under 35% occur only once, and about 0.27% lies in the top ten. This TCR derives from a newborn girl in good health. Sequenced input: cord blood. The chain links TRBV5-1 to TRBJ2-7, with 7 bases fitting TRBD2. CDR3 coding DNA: TGCGCCAGCAACATCCCAAGCGGGACTCTTCGATACGAGCAGTACTTC. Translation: CASNIPSGTLRYEQYF. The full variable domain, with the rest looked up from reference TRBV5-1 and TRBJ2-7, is KAGVTQTPRYLIKTRGQQVTLSCSPISGHRSVSWYQQTPGQGLQFLFEYFSETQRNKGNFPGRFSGRQFSNSRSEMNVSTLELGDSALYLCASNIPSGTLRYEQYFGPGTRLTVT.